Shown below are 8 T cell receptor beta chains from a single sample sequenced in a study of cytomegalovirus exposure and HLA in healthy donors. Assay: immunoSEQ multiplex PCR; the TCRdb copy retains only in-frame clones and omits some. The sample lists 150,000 to 200,000 clones, more than 80% occurring once. The sequencing input was PBMCs. All receptors derive from a man younger than 35 in good health and CMV-seropositive.

A single count supports this clone. The chain is built from TRBV7-9 and TRBJ2-7, with 9 positions matching TRBD1. V was pared by 7 bases and J by 4 bases, with 17 bases of the junction left unmatched. The length of the CDR3 is 17 residues. Germline CDR1 is SEHNR and CDR2 is FQNEAQ (reference sequence). CDR3 bases: TGTGCCAGCACCACAATGAGTTTCGGACAGGGGCCTTACGAGCAGTACTTC. Translating it yields CASTTMSFGQGPYEQYF.

V usage is TRBV7-3 and J usage is TRBJ2-2; 9 bases map to TRBD1. This CDR3 has 15 residues. Losses at the gene ends were 5 bases for V and 5 bases for J; bases not matched to a gene: 6. Germline assignment: CDR1 SGHTA and CDR2 FQGTGA. CDR3 DNA sequence: TGTGCCAGCAGCAGGGACAGGGAGGGAACCGGGGAGCTGTTTTTT. Protein: CASSRDREGTGELFF. Drawing the rest from reference TRBV7-3 and TRBJ2-2, the complete variable domain is GAGVSQTPSNKVTEKGKYVELRCDPISGHTALYWYRQSLGQGPEFLIYFQGTGAADDSGLPNDRFFAVRPEGSVSTLKIQRTERGDSAVYLCASSRDREGTGELFFGEGSRLTVL.

V is TRBV2 and J is TRBJ2-5, with 13 positions matching TRBD2. J was trimmed by 2 bases and V by 6 bases; bases with no gene match: 9. Germline CDR1 reads SNHLY; CDR2 reads FYNNEI. CDR3 length: 17 residues. DNA for the CDR3: TGTGCCAGCAGACACTCGGGACTAGCGGGAAAACAAGAGACCCAGTACTTC. Translation gives CASRHSGLAGKQETQYF.

This rearrangement joins TRBV7-3 to TRBJ1-1; 8 bases fit TRBD1. Germline V CDR1 and CDR2: SGHTA, FQGTGA. The V and J ends lost 5 bases and 6 bases, in that order; junction bases with no gene match: 5. The CDR3 spans 13 residues. The chain's CDR3 is CASSRRGQAEAFF. CDR3 bases: TGTGCCAGCAGCAGACGGGGACAGGCTGAAGCTTTCTTT.

This clone turned up a few times. This chain uses TRBV27 with TRBJ2-7; 10 bases agree with TRBD1. The CDR3 loop spans 15 amino acids. Germline V gives CDR1 MNHEY, CDR2 SMNVEV (reference sequence). V lost 3 bases, J lost 2 bases, and 4 bases stayed unmatched. Written as DNA, the CDR3 is TGTGCCAGCAGTTTGAATGGACAGGGGGCCTACGAGCAGTACTTC. As protein: CASSLNGQGAYEQYF.

CDR3 in amino acids: CASSTGREQFF. The CDR3 DNA reads as TGTGCCAGCAGTACGGGGAGGGAGCAGTTCTTC. V and J are TRBV28 and TRBJ2-1; D might be TRBD2 (6 bases). The germline V gene has CDR1 MDHEN and CDR2 SYDVKM. CDR3 length: 11 amino acids. Trimming took off 5 bases at V and 10 bases at J, with 9 bases between the two ends.

The genes are TRBV9 and TRBJ2-1; the match to TRBD2 covers 11 bases. V gave up 0 bases and J gave up 7 bases; unmatched junction bases: 6. Germline V gives CDR1 SGDLS, CDR2 YYNGEE. CDR3 length equals 16 residues. The CDR3 protein is CASSVGNSGRGNEQFF. The CDR3 DNA is TGTGCCAGCAGCGTAGGAAATAGCGGGAGGGGGAATGAGCAGTTCTTC.

The CDR3 loop reads CASSPLAGGAEQYF. The CDR3 coding sequence is TGTGCCAGCAGCCCGCTAGCGGGAGGGGCCGAGCAGTACTTC. This sequence joins TRBV9 and TRBJ2-7; 12 nucleotides align to TRBD2. The germline V gene encodes CDR1 SGDLS and CDR2 YYNGEE. This CDR3 spans 14 amino acids. Losses at the gene ends were 4 bases for V and 6 bases for J; bases not matched to a gene: 5.